This T cell receptor (beta chain) was captured in a study of T cell changes during pregnancy in multiple sclerosis (dated by TCRdb to about 2019). Study-level background: The study examined how the T cell repertoire changed over the course of pregnancy in women with multiple sclerosis.

The germline V gene (reference sequence) provides CDR1 GTSNPN and CDR2 SVGIG. The CDR3 goes from the cysteine to the phenylalanine over 15 residues. Of all the DNA, just the CDR3 is kept, 45 bases in frame from base 1. A distance of 13 bases separates the germline ends of V and J, which lose 0 bases and 2 bases respectively. Comments on this clone: Its antigen is not yet known. There are no base qualities to consult, and no much larger clone falls within one base.

Library creation used the immunoSEQ multiplex PCR assay. TCRdb re-hosts the immuneACCESS table, in-frame sequences only. Its copies lack some clones; in the studies checked, an unresolved V gene accounts for under half of them, and the cause for the rest is not known. A total of 55,000 or so clones appear in this sample, roughly 90% of them only once. The ten largest clonotypes hold 0.64% of the sample. Sequences were derived from CD4+ T cells from peripheral blood mononuclear cells, sampled after pregnancy. The rearrangement combines TRBV30 with TRBJ1-1, with the D gene uncertain. This sequence was found in a female donor with multiple sclerosis, enrolled in a pregnancy study. The CDR3 sequence is CAWSVLGSLNTEAFF. The DNA sequence follows: TGTGCCTGGAGTGTACTGGGCAGCCTAAACACTGAAGCTTTCTTT.